A selection of T cell receptor beta chains follows, all from one sample in a study of T cells in Graves' hyperthyroidism and ophthalmopathy. TCRdb re-called the multiplex PCR reads through MiXCR, storing one row per CDR3 protein. The sample has around 620,000 distinct CDR3 sequences, 12% to 15% seen once. The sequenced sample consisted of blood. The source of these receptors is a woman aged 18-35 years with Graves' ophthalmopathy. Each CDR3 is given with its conserved first and last residue. A D gene is named only where the DNA matches it firmly. Clone size is shown for a subset of rows, as once, few, many or a class of expanded clone.

d_call | clone_size | j_call | v_call | cdr3_nt | cdr3_aa
TRBD1 | many | TRBJ1-6 | TRBV13 | TGTGCCAGCAGCCCTCTGGACAGGGGGCGATATTCACCCCTCCACTTT | CASSPLDRGRYSPLHF
NA | many | TRBJ2-2 | TRBV12-3/TRBV12-4 | TGTGCCAGCAGTAGAGCAGGGTCCGGGGAGCTGTTTTTT | CASSRAGSGELFF
NA | many | TRBJ2-7 | TRBV9 | TGTGCCAGCAGCGAGGAGGAAGGGTACGAGCAGTACTTC | CASSEEEGYEQYF
NA | few | TRBJ2-1 | TRBV7-9 | TGTGCCAGCACCCAGCAGGGGCGTCCCCTCGAGCAGTTCTTC | CASTQQGRPLEQFF
TRBD2 | NA | TRBJ2-7 | TRBV6-2/TRBV6-3 | TGTGCCAGCAGTACCCGGGGGGGGACAACGTACGAGCAGTACTTC | CASSTRGGTTYEQYF
NA | NA | TRBJ2-3 | TRBV30 | TGTGCCTGGAGTGTGGGAGTCCTTACAGATACGCAGTATTTT | CAWSVGVLTDTQYF
NA | NA | TRBJ2-3 | TRBV19 | TGTGCCAGTAGTATACAGGGACGGAGCACAGATACGCAGTATTTT | CASSIQGRSTDTQYF
TRBD2 | few | TRBJ2-5 | TRBV6-1 | TGTGCCAGCAGTTTGGGTAGCGGGAGGAGGGAGACCCAGTACTTC | CASSLGSGRRETQYF
NA | NA | TRBJ2-6 | TRBV7-8 | TGTGCCAGCAGCTTAGCGGGAGTGGCGCGTGGGGCCAACGTCCTGACTTTC | CASSLAGVARGANVLTF
NA | many | TRBJ2-3 | TRBV6-1 | TGTGCCAGCACCCTATCGGATGATACGCAGTATTTT | CASTLSDDTQYF
NA | many | TRBJ2-3 | TRBV4-3 | TGCGCCAGCAGCCAAGGGACTCTCACAGATACGCAGTATTTT | CASSQGTLTDTQYF
NA | few | TRBJ2-1 | TRBV7-8 | TGTGCCAGCAGCTTCGCTAGCCTAATCGATGAGCAGTTCTTC | CASSFASLIDEQFF
NA | many | TRBJ2-3 | TRBV11-3 | TGTGCCAGCAGCTTAGGCCTGGGTCCAGATACGCAGTATTTT | CASSLGLGPDTQYF
NA | many | TRBJ2-2 | TRBV28 | TGTGCCAGCACTGTAGCGGGACAGAGGCTAGGTCGGTGGACCGGGGAGCTGTTTTTT | CASTVAGQRLGRWTGELFF
TRBD2 | many | TRBJ2-1 | TRBV12-3/TRBV12-4 | TGTGCCAGCAGTATAGCGGGCTCCTACAATGAGCAGTTCTTC | CASSIAGSYNEQFF
NA | NA | TRBJ2-1 | TRBV20-1 | TGCAGTGCTTCGCTGAAGGACTCTCACAATGAGCAGTTCTTC | CSASLKDSHNEQFF
TRBD1 | many | TRBJ1-1 | TRBV7-6 | TGTGCCAGCTCCTGGACAGGGGAGGGGAACACTGAAGCTTTCTTT | CASSWTGEGNTEAFF
NA | many | TRBJ1-1 | TRBV10-3 | TGTGCCATCAGGTTAGACGGGAACACTGAAGCTTTCTTT | CAIRLDGNTEAFF
NA | many | TRBJ2-7 | TRBV28 | TGTGCCAGCAGTCGCGGGGACTACGAGCAGTACTTC | CASSRGDYEQYF
NA | many | TRBJ1-1 | TRBV12-3/TRBV12-4 | TGTGCCAGCAGTTTCCAGGGGCTGAACACTGAAGCTTTCTTT | CASSFQGLNTEAFF